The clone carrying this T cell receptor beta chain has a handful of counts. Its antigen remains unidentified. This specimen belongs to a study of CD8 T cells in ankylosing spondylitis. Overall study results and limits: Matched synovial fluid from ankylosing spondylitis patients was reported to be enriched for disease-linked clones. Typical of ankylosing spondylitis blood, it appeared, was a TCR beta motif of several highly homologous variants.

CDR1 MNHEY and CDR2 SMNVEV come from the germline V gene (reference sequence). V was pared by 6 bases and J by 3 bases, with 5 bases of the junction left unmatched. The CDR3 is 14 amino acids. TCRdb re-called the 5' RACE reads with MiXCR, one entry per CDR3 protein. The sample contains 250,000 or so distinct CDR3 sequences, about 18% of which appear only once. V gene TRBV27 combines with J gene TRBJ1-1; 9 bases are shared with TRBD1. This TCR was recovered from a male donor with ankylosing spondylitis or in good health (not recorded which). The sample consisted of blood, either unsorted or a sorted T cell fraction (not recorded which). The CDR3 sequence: CASRPTGGDTEAFF. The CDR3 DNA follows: TGTGCCAGCAGACCGACAGGGGGGGACACTGAAGCTTTCTTT.